The 23 T cell receptor beta chains reported below all come from one sample, sequenced in a study of T cells in narcolepsy. Libraries were prepared by immunoSEQ multiplex PCR; TCRdb keeps only in-frame clonotypes and omits some of them. This sample has some 34,000 clones; around 84% occur once, and the top ten carry 2% to 2.5%. Sequencing was done on a sample of memory (CD45RA-) CD4+ T cells from blood. These receptors all stem from a human donor in good health.

The V call is TRBV27, the J call TRBJ1-2; D unclear. V shed 5 bases and J shed 3 bases, with 10 bases lying between them. This CDR3 is 13 amino acids long. Per germline, CDR1 MNHEY and CDR2 SMNVEV (reference sequence). The CDR3 DNA is TGTGCCAGCAGTCCTCGGGTCCACTATGGCTACACCTTC. Its protein is CASSPRVHYGYTF.

V and J are TRBV6-1 and TRBJ2-5; 9 bases fit TRBD2. The J segment lost 1 base and the V segment lost 4 bases, leaving 4 bases of the junction unmatched. Per germline, CDR1 MNHNS and CDR2 SASEGT. The CDR3 is 15 amino acids. DNA for the CDR3: TGTGCCAGCAGTGGTCTGCGGGGGGGCCAAGAGACCCAGTACTTC. The encoded protein is CASSGLRGGQETQYF.

Concerning this clone itself: Other nucleotide sequences from this sample produce the same CDR3. CDR3 region: CASSVGSLGNTEAFF. The CDR3 DNA sequence: TGTGCCAGCAGCGTCGGGAGTTTGGGGAACACTGAAGCTTTCTTT. This chain connects TRBV9 to TRBJ1-1, with D unclear. This CDR3 contains 15 residues. Between the trimmed V and J ends, which lost 2 bases and 1 base, there was a span of 12 bases. Germline assignment: CDR1 SGDLS and CDR2 YYNGEE. Supplemented by reference TRBV9 and TRBJ1-1, the full variable domain reads DSGVTQTPKHLITATGQRVTLRCSPRSGDLSVYWYQQSLDQGLQFLIQYYNGEERAKGNILERFSAQQFPDLHSELNLSSLELGDSALYFCASSVGSLGNTEAFFGQGTRLTVV.

This chain joins TRBV6-5 and TRBJ1-3, with unresolved D. V lost 2 bases and J 12 bases, leaving 8 bases between the germline ends. The germline CDR1 and CDR2 sequences are MNHEY and SVGAGI. This CDR3 is built from 11 residues. The CDR3 here is CASSYLGIIYF. CDR3 DNA: TGTGCCAGCAGTTACCTGGGTATCATATATTTT.

The chain employs TRBV29-1 and TRBJ1-1; the D gene is possibly TRBD1 (6 bases). The germline gives CDR1 SQVTM, CDR2 ANQGSEA. CDR3 length: 13 amino acids. Trimming shortened V by 1 base and J by 5 bases, and 11 bases separated the two germline ends. The CDR3 protein is CSVEGRGGTEAFF. In DNA, the CDR3 is TGCAGCGTTGAAGGCAGGGGAGGGACTGAAGCTTTCTTT.

The chain's CDR3 is CASSGAGVVYNEQFF. DNA for the CDR3: TGTGCCAGCAGCGGAGCGGGAGTTGTGTACAATGAGCAGTTCTTC. The gene calls are TRBV5-4 and TRBJ2-1, with 8 nucleotides matching TRBD2. J was trimmed by 4 bases and V by 4 bases; bases with no gene match: 7. CDR1 is SGHNT and CDR2 is YYREEE in the germline V gene (reference sequence). This CDR3 comprises 15 residues.

The J gene is TRBJ1-1, the V gene TRBV2; tentatively, D is TRBD1 (6 bases). V was trimmed by 2 bases and J by 8 bases, leaving 18 bases between them. Per the germline V gene, CDR1 is SNHLY and CDR2 is FYNNEI. CDR3 length: 15 amino acids. CDR3 in amino acids: CASSEITGPEREAFF. CDR3 DNA sequence: TGTGCCAGCAGTGAAATCACAGGGCCTGAACGGGAAGCTTTCTTT. Looking up the rest from reference TRBV2 and TRBJ1-1 gives the full variable domain: EPEVTQTPSHQVTQMGQEVILRCVPISNHLYFYWYRQILGQKVEFLVSFYNNEISEKSEIFDDQFSVERPDGSNFTLKIRSTKLEDSAMYFCASSEITGPEREAFFGQGTRLTVV.

This clone was counted a few times. The chain has TRBV2 and TRBJ2-3, with a weak D call TRBD1 (5 bases). This CDR3 has 13 amino acids. CDR1 SNHLY and CDR2 FYNNEI come from the germline V gene. The ends were cut back, 7 bases at V and 2 bases at J, with 10 bases in the middle. The CDR3 nucleotides read TGTGCCAGCAAGGGGTCCCTCACAGATACGCAGTATTTT. Encoded protein: CASKGSLTDTQYF.

The V and J genes are TRBV30 and TRBJ2-7; D is undetermined. This CDR3 is 12 amino acids long. With 1 base removed from V and 2 bases from J, the gap between germline ends came to 6 bases. In germline, CDR1 is GTSNPN, CDR2 SVGIG (reference sequence). CDR3 in DNA: TGTGCCTGGAGTGGGGCCCCCTACGAGCAGTACTTC. Amino acids: CAWSGAPYEQYF.

This clone was recorded once. The rearrangement uses TRBV6-1 and TRBJ1-3; D is ambiguous. Germline V lookup: CDR1 MNHNS, CDR2 SASEGT. V was clipped by 8 bases and J by 4 bases, with 12 bases between them. CDR3 length: 13 amino acids. CDR3: CASAEAQGNTIYF. CDR3 nucleotides: TGTGCCAGCGCTGAAGCGCAAGGAAACACCATATATTTT.

The V call is TRBV6-1, the J call TRBJ1-2, with TRBD1 matching 8 bases. The ends lost 2 bases at V and 6 bases at J; junction bases unmatched: 5. The germline V gene encodes CDR1 MNHNS and CDR2 SASEGT. The CDR3 runs 14 residues. Here the CDR3 reads CASSEWQGANGYTF. CDR3 DNA sequence: TGTGCCAGCAGTGAATGGCAGGGGGCGAATGGCTACACCTTC.

This clone was detected only a few times. The V call is TRBV25-1, the J call TRBJ2-3, with D uncertain. There are 12 residues in the CDR3. CDR1 and CDR2 from the germline V gene are MGHDK and SYGVNS. Trimming cost V 10 bases and J 1 base, with 9 bases left between them. The CDR3 DNA reads as TGTGCCACCGACGCCGGCACAGATACGCAGTATTTT. It yields the protein CATDAGTDTQYF. Using reference TRBV25-1 and TRBJ2-3 for the parts outside the CDR3, the full variable domain is EADIYQTPRYLVIGTGKKITLECSQTMGHDKMYWYQQDPGMELHLIHYSYGVNSTEKGDLSSESTVSRIRTEHFPLTLESARPSHTSQYLCATDAGTDTQYFGPGTRLTVL.

J is TRBJ1-1 and V is TRBV30, with D perhaps TRBD1 (5 bases). This CDR3 spans 14 amino acids. The germline V gene has CDR1 GTSNPN and CDR2 SVGIG (reference sequence). V was clipped by 0 bases and J by 5 bases, with 13 bases between them. The CDR3 loop reads CAWSVMGGRTEAFF. DNA of the CDR3: TGTGCCTGGAGTGTTATGGGGGGGAGGACTGAAGCTTTCTTT.

The V and J genes are TRBV30 and TRBJ1-1; TRBD1 might be the D (5 bases). Germline lookup yields CDR1 GTSNPN and CDR2 SVGIG (reference sequence). V was shortened by 8 bases and J by 2 bases, with 18 bases between the two germline ends. The length of the CDR3 is 14 residues. This chain's CDR3 is CAGMGDLSNTEAFF. In DNA, the CDR3 is TGTGCCGGGATGGGGGACCTGTCTAACACTGAAGCTTTCTTT.

This chain joins TRBV5-3 and TRBJ2-1; D is perhaps TRBD2 (6 bases). TRBV5-3 is marked as an open reading frame, function uncertain. V was clipped by 0 bases and J by 1 base, with 8 bases between them. This CDR3 has 15 amino acids. The CDR3 DNA is TGTGCCAGAAGCTTGGAGGGGAGGTCCTACAATGAGCAGTTCTTC. Translating it yields CARSLEGRSYNEQFF.

This chain connects TRBV7-9 to TRBJ2-5; D might be TRBD2 (7 bases). The CDR3 runs 14 residues. The V end was cut by 3 bases, the J end by 4 bases, with 12 bases between. CDR1 and CDR2 (germline): SEHNR, FQNEAQ (reference sequence). The CDR3 region is CASSLGGQVETQYF. CDR3 nucleotides: TGTGCCAGCAGCTTGGGGGGGCAGGTAGAGACCCAGTACTTC.

This clone appeared a single time. The chain recombines TRBV18 with TRBJ1-1; D remains unclear. CDR3 size: 15 residues. V lost 6 bases and J lost 0, with 14 bases in between. CDR1 is KGHSH, CDR2 LQKENI, per germline. CDR3 in DNA: TGTGCCAGCTCGGACCAGGCCCGGGTGAACACTGAAGCTTTCTTT. Translation gives CASSDQARVNTEAFF.

The rearrangement uses TRBV11-2 and TRBJ2-5, with TRBD2 as a possible D gene (5 bases). Germline V gene sequence: CDR1 SGHAT, CDR2 FQNNGV. The V end lost 3 bases, the J end lost 5 bases, and 16 bases lay between the germline ends. The CDR3 is 15 residues long. DNA of the CDR3: TGTGCCAGCAGCTTTCAAGGGAGTACCGGGGAGACCCAGTACTTC. Translated: CASSFQGSTGETQYF.

This chain links TRBV7-8 with TRBJ1-4, with D possibly TRBD1 on 6 matching bases. The CDR3 extends over 16 amino acids. V gave up 4 bases and J gave up 4 bases, with 16 bases separating them. CDR1 SGHVS and CDR2 FQNEAQ come from the germline V gene. The CDR3 loop reads CASSSKEGTFNEKLFF. The CDR3 bases are TGTGCCAGCAGCTCAAAAGAAGGGACATTTAATGAAAAACTGTTTTTT.

The chain links TRBV7-9 to TRBJ2-7; D remains unclear. Trimming left V 0 bases short and J 3 bases short, with 6 bases between. The CDR3 totals 13 residues. Germline values: CDR1 SEHNR, CDR2 FQNEAQ (reference sequence). In DNA, the CDR3 is TGTGCCAGCAGCTTAGCTTCCAGCTACGAGCAGTACTTC. This sequence encodes CASSLASSYEQYF.

The V and J genes are TRBV5-1 and TRBJ2-3; 8 bases are shared with TRBD1. Germline CDR1 reads SGHRS; CDR2 reads YFSETQ. With V trimmed by 3 bases and J by 3 bases, 6 bases remained unmatched. The CDR3 runs to 15 residues. CDR3 coding DNA: TGCGCCAGCAGCTCAGGACAGGGTTTAACAGATACGCAGTATTTT. This translates into CASSSGQGLTDTQYF.

V usage is TRBV5-1 and J usage is TRBJ2-1, with unresolved D. From germline, CDR1 is SGHRS and CDR2 YFSETQ. V was cut by 0 bases and J by 0 bases, with 7 bases left in between. The CDR3 extends over 15 amino acids. The CDR3 here is CASSLEASSYNEQFF. The CDR3 region has the DNA TGCGCCAGCAGCTTGGAAGCCAGCTCCTACAATGAGCAGTTCTTC.

The chain combines TRBV30 with TRBJ1-4; D remains unclear. CDR3 length: 11 amino acids. Germline V gives CDR1 GTSNPN, CDR2 SVGIG (reference sequence). Trimming left V 5 bases short and J 5 bases short, with 6 bases between. The CDR3 here is CAWRRNEKLFF. DNA for the CDR3: TGTGCCTGGCGAAGGAATGAAAAACTGTTTTTT.